These 19 T cell receptor beta chains originate from one sample sequenced in a study of blood T cell repertoires in COVID-19. Sequencing used immunoSEQ multiplex PCR; TCRdb keeps in-frame clones, though not all of them. This sample yields under 150,000 clones, of which 85% are seen a single time; around an eighth belongs to the top ten. The sequenced material came from peripheral blood. The receptors stem from a human donor in a cohort sampled during active COVID-19.

V and J are TRBV28 and TRBJ1-5, with D possibly being TRBD1 (5 bases). V lost 5 bases, J lost 8 bases, and 16 bases lay in between. CDR1 and CDR2 (germline): MDHEN, SYDVKM. This CDR3 spans 14 amino acids. The DNA for the CDR3 is TGTGCCAGCAGTCCTCCATGGGGCAGCGAGCCCCAGCATTTT. Encoded protein: CASSPPWGSEPQHF.

A single count supports this clone. The chain is built from TRBV5-1 and TRBJ2-2, with 7 bases identical to TRBD1. V was pared by 4 bases and J by 3 bases, with 6 bases of the junction left unmatched. CDR1 and CDR2 from the germline V gene are SGHRS and YFSETQ. This CDR3 spans 15 amino acids. DNA of the CDR3: TGCGCCAGCAGCCCCCGACAGGGTCACACCGGGGAGCTGTTTTTT. Protein product: CASSPRQGHTGELFF.

This clone is a singleton in its sample. The chain couples TRBV7-9 to TRBJ1-5, with 7 nucleotides matching TRBD1. CDR3 length: 17 residues. Germline CDR1 and CDR2: SEHNR and FQNEAQ (reference sequence). The J segment lost 4 bases and the V segment lost 4 bases, leaving 13 bases of the junction unmatched. CDR3 region: CASSSDRVSSKNQPQHF. As DNA, the CDR3 is TGTGCCAGCAGCTCCGACAGGGTCAGCTCCAAGAATCAGCCCCAGCATTTT.

This clone was detected once. V and J are TRBV21-1 and TRBJ2-3; the D call in the table, TRBD1, was not verified against the DNA. TRBV21-1 is reported as a pseudogene. This CDR3 region has 16 residues. The CDR3: CASSELGQGATDTQYF. CDR3 coding DNA: TGTGCCAGCAGCGAACTGGGACAGGGGGCCACAGATACGCAGTATTTT.

The rearrangement uses TRBV19 and TRBJ1-3, with 12 bases lining up with TRBD1. Germline V gene lookup returns CDR1 LNHDA and CDR2 SQIVND (reference sequence). The CDR3 has 16 amino acids. After removal of 7 bases from V and 4 bases from J, the junction contained 8 bases not matched to a gene. CDR3 in amino acids: CASNPGQGARGNTIYF. CDR3 in DNA: TGTGCCAGTAATCCGGGACAGGGGGCGCGAGGAAACACCATATATTTT.

This clone has a single count. This chain links TRBV6-1 with TRBJ1-2, with D tentatively TRBD1 (6 bases). CDR3 length: 15 residues. The V and J ends lost 5 bases and 5 bases respectively, with 18 bases between them. Germline-derived CDR1 and CDR2 are MNHNS and SASEGT. The CDR3 here is CASSFPGESWYGYTF. The CDR3 nucleotides are TGTGCCAGCAGTTTCCCAGGGGAGAGTTGGTATGGCTACACCTTC.

V gene TRBV2 combines with J gene TRBJ1-2; 9 positions agree with TRBD1. Per germline, CDR1 SNHLY and CDR2 FYNNEI. The CDR3 totals 14 residues. Trimming took 7 bases from V and 7 from J; bases not matched to a gene: 10. CDR3 amino acids: CASTLTGGDAGYTF. As DNA, the CDR3 is TGTGCCAGCACTTTAACAGGGGGCGACGCTGGCTACACCTTC.

The V call is TRBV5-5, the J call TRBJ2-2; D is undetermined. Germline assignment: CDR1 SGHKS and CDR2 YYEKEE (reference sequence). The CDR3 runs 15 residues. Trimming removed 4 bases at V and 1 base at J, with 11 bases between. The CDR3 DNA reads as TGTGCCAGCAGCGTAGCTGAGCGGAACACCGGGGAGCTGTTTTTT. Translation gives CASSVAERNTGELFF.

This rearrangement joins TRBV24-1 to TRBJ2-1; D not resolved. Trimming took 5 bases from V and 7 from J, leaving 11 bases between them. The germline gives CDR1 KGHDR, CDR2 SFDVKD. The CDR3 covers 13 residues. The DNA of the CDR3 is TGTGCCACCAGTGTACGTGAAGCGAATGAGCAGTTCTTC. Protein product: CATSVREANEQFF.

The chain joins TRBV4-1 to TRBJ2-3; possibly TRBD1 for D (6 bases). The germline V and J ends were trimmed by 0 bases and 4 bases, with 11 bases remaining between them. In germline, CDR1 is MGHRA, CDR2 YSYEKL. The CDR3 sequence is 15 residues long. CDR3 amino acids: CASSQEGAFPDTQYF. CDR3 bases: TGCGCCAGCAGCCAAGAGGGGGCTTTTCCAGATACGCAGTATTTT.

This clone has only one observation. The rearrangement uses TRBV3-1 (or the pseudogene TRBV3-2) and TRBJ2-1, with 8 bases identical to TRBD2. The CDR3 is 17 residues long. Losses at the gene ends were 0 bases for V and 6 bases for J; bases not matched to a gene: 10. Germline V gives CDR1 LGHDT, CDR2 YNNKEL (reference sequence). The CDR3 sequence is CASSQDTPGGRTNEQFF. The CDR3 DNA reads as TGTGCCAGCAGCCAAGATACGCCGGGGGGGAGGACCAATGAGCAGTTCTTC.

The V gene is TRBV9, the J gene TRBJ1-5; TRBD1 aligns across 7 bases. This CDR3 is built from 16 residues. V dropped 0 bases and J dropped 6; count of bases not matched to a gene: 9. The germline V gene has CDR1 SGDLS and CDR2 YYNGEE. The CDR3 reads CASSVAAGAGGQPQHF. Here the CDR3 DNA reads TGTGCCAGCAGCGTAGCCGCCGGGGCAGGGGGTCAGCCCCAGCATTTT.

The J gene is TRBJ1-1, the V gene TRBV6-5, with a tentative D call TRBD1 (5 bases). The CDR3 covers 14 residues. The V end was cut by 7 bases, the J end by 1 base, with 13 bases between. Germline V gene sequence: CDR1 MNHEY, CDR2 SVGAGI. The CDR3 DNA follows: TGTGCCAGCACCTGGGGGGTGGGGAACACTGAAGCTTTCTTT. Protein sequence: CASTWGVGNTEAFF.

V usage is TRBV7-9 and J usage is TRBJ2-5; a possible D gene is TRBD2 (5 bases). Trimming took off 3 bases at V and 2 bases at J, with 7 bases between the two ends. From germline, CDR1 is SEHNR and CDR2 FQNEAQ (reference sequence). This CDR3 is 13 amino acids long. The CDR3 DNA is TGTGCCAGCAGCTTGATAGCGCAAGAGACCCAGTACTTC. As protein: CASSLIAQETQYF.

This CDR3 reads CASSIGGQETQYF. The CDR3 bases are TGTGCCAGTAGTATAGGCGGGCAAGAGACCCAGTACTTC. The V gene is TRBV19, the J gene TRBJ2-5, with D possibly TRBD2 on 5 matching bases. This CDR3 has 13 residues. V was cut by 1 base and J by 2 bases, with 5 bases left in between. The germline CDR1 and CDR2 sequences are LNHDA and SQIVND (reference sequence).

This clone was picked up a small number of times. The chain combines TRBV7-9 with TRBJ2-2; 7 bases agree with TRBD2. This CDR3 spans 14 amino acids. V was pared by 6 bases and J by 4 bases, with 5 bases of the junction left unmatched. Germline loops: CDR1 SEHNR, CDR2 FQNEAQ (reference sequence). CDR3 loop: CASRTTGGTGELFF. Here the CDR3 DNA reads TGTGCCAGCAGAACAACGGGGGGCACCGGGGAGCTGTTTTTT.

This clone was counted once. This chain links TRBV30 with TRBJ2-2, with D possibly being TRBD2 (5 bases). The CDR3 loop spans 13 amino acids. Deletions cut 8 bases from V and 1 base from J, with 11 bases between. Germline loops: CDR1 GTSNPN, CDR2 SVGIG (reference sequence). The CDR3 loop is CARARENTGELFF. The CDR3 DNA sequence: TGTGCCCGGGCGAGGGAGAACACCGGGGAGCTGTTTTTT.

This clone was seen repeatedly, ten times or more. The chain employs TRBV9 and TRBJ2-1; 7 bases agree with TRBD2. The CDR3 spans 15 residues. V was pared by 0 bases and J by 0 bases, with 0 bases of the junction left unmatched. Germline lookup yields CDR1 SGDLS and CDR2 YYNGEE. CDR3 DNA sequence: TGTGCCAGCAGCGTAGGGGACTACTCCTACAATGAGCAGTTCTTC. It specifies CASSVGDYSYNEQFF.

The rearrangement joins TRBV9 to TRBJ2-3, with 12 positions matching TRBD2. CDR1 and CDR2 (germline): SGDLS, YYNGEE. CDR3 length equals 18 residues. V shed 2 bases and J 5 bases; nucleotides not matched to a gene: 12. The CDR3 sequence: CASSVSSASGGARDTQYF. The CDR3 nucleotides read TGTGCCAGCAGCGTGTCCTCAGCTAGCGGGGGGGCCCGAGATACGCAGTATTTT.